The next 31 T cell receptor beta chains were all read from a single sample in a study of beta chain features in type 1 diabetes. All of the isolated RNA was reverse transcribed, so expressed TCRB transcripts were sequenced. Sequencing was performed with immunoSEQ multiplex PCR; in TCRdb, only in-frame clones are kept and a portion is missing. This sample yields about 370,000 clones, of which around 10% are seen a single time; 0.6% belongs to the top ten. Their target antigens are unknown. Study-wide results and limits: Shortening that was moderate but significant affected the TCRB CDR3s of Type 1 diabetes patients in all four CD4+ subsets.

The sequenced sample was central memory CD4+ T cells from blood. These receptors originate from a man younger than 40 with type 1 diabetes.

The chain combines TRBV7-2 with TRBJ1-3; D is perhaps TRBD1 (6 bases). V gave up 5 bases and J gave up 4 bases, with 9 bases separating them. The CDR3 loop spans 13 amino acids. Germline-derived CDR1 and CDR2 are SGHTA and FQGNSA. CDR3 sequence reads: CASSRDTGNTIYF. CDR3 bases: TGTGCCAGCAGCAGGGACACCGGAAACACCATATATTTT. Complete variable domain (other parts from reference TRBV7-2 and TRBJ1-3): GAGVSQSPSNKVTEKGKDVELRCDPISGHTALYWYRQSLGQGLEFLIYFQGNSAPDKSGLPSDRFSAERTGGSVSTLTIQRTQQEDSAVYLCASSRDTGNTIYFGEGSWLTVV.

This rearrangement joins TRBV7-9 to TRBJ1-1; TRBD1 is a possible D gene (5 bases). The CDR3 covers 14 residues. V was cut by 5 bases and J by 2 bases, with 12 bases left in between. The germline CDR1 and CDR2 sequences are SEHNR and FQNEAQ (reference sequence). The CDR3 sequence is CASSRGTDNTEAFF. In DNA, the CDR3 is TGTGCCAGCAGCAGAGGGACGGATAACACTGAAGCTTTCTTT.

This chain links TRBV10-3 with TRBJ2-2; D unresolved. Between the trimmed V and J ends, which lost 7 bases and 1 base, there was a span of 10 bases. This CDR3 comprises 14 residues. Germline loops: CDR1 ENHRY, CDR2 SYGVKD. CDR3 in amino acids: CAIKYERNTGELFF. CDR3 coding DNA: TGTGCCATCAAGTATGAGCGGAACACCGGGGAGCTGTTTTTT.

The table lists this clone with a few counts. The rearrangement uses TRBV30 and TRBJ1-3; D remains ambiguous. The CDR3 runs to 16 residues. Germline V gives CDR1 GTSNPN, CDR2 SVGIG (reference sequence). With 0 bases removed from V and 0 bases from J, the gap between germline ends came to 12 bases. CDR3 bases: TGTGCCTGGAGTGTGGCCGATACCTACTCTGGAAACACCATATATTTT. Translating it yields CAWSVADTYSGNTIYF.

In its sample, this clone was seen a few times. The chain combines TRBV11-2 with TRBJ2-1; 7 nucleotides line up with TRBD1. Germline lookup yields CDR1 SGHAT and CDR2 FQNNGV. The CDR3 has 14 amino acids. The V segment lost 2 bases and the J segment 2 bases; nucleotides outside the gene matches: 0. CDR3: CASSLQGAYNEQFF. The CDR3 region has the DNA TGTGCCAGCAGCTTACAGGGGGCCTACAATGAGCAGTTCTTC.

This clone was found many times. The rearrangement links TRBV2 to TRBJ2-4; 11 bases align to TRBD2. The trim removed 3 bases at V and 8 bases at J, leaving 6 bases unmatched. The CDR3 has 15 amino acids. Germline V gene lookup returns CDR1 SNHLY and CDR2 FYNNEI. CDR3 in amino acids: CASSDSGRASYIQYF. In DNA form, the CDR3 reads TGTGCCAGCAGTGATAGCGGGAGGGCAAGTTACATTCAGTACTTC.

The rearrangement uses TRBV2 and TRBJ1-1, with 7 bases identical to TRBD1. The CDR3 totals 13 residues. Per germline, CDR1 SNHLY and CDR2 FYNNEI. V trimming: 7 bases; J trimming: 0 bases; junction bases outside the gene matches: 2. CDR3: CASMGQMNTEAFF. CDR3 nucleotide sequence: TGTGCCAGCATGGGACAGATGAACACTGAAGCTTTCTTT.

This clone was picked up many times. This chain uses TRBV19 with TRBJ2-1; 8 bases are shared with TRBD2. Germline assignment: CDR1 LNHDA and CDR2 SQIVND (reference sequence). Trimming cost V 5 bases and J 5 bases; bases outside gene matches: 8. The CDR3 is 15 amino acids. DNA of the CDR3: TGTGCCAGTAGTGCCCGGACTAGCAGTAACAATGAGCAGTTCTTC. It encodes CASSARTSSNNEQFF.

This clone was observed a handful of times. CDR3 sequence (DNA): TGCAGCGTTGGTTCGGGACAGGAGTACTTC. This codes for CSVGSGQEYF. The chain recombines TRBV29-1 with TRBJ2-7; 8 bases match TRBD1. Germline CDR1 is SQVTM and CDR2 is ANQGSEA. The J segment lost 11 bases and the V segment lost 4 bases, leaving 4 bases of the junction unmatched. This CDR3 comprises 10 residues.

This clone was counted a few times. This chain connects TRBV18 to TRBJ1-4; D possibly corresponds to TRBD1 (5 bases). With 0 bases removed from V and 7 bases from J, the gap between germline ends came to 15 bases. Germline CDR1 reads KGHSH; CDR2 reads LQKENI. This CDR3 has 16 amino acids. As DNA, the CDR3 is TGTGCCAGCTCACCACCCAACCGGGGCAAGGGTGAAAAACTGTTTTTT. Protein product: CASSPPNRGKGEKLFF.

The genes are TRBV18 and TRBJ1-3; a possible D gene is TRBD1 (6 bases). There are 17 residues in the CDR3. The V gene's germline CDR1 is KGHSH and CDR2 LQKENI. Trimming took off 3 bases at V and 0 bases at J, with 15 bases between the two ends. The CDR3 sequence is CASSPSLTGFSGNTIYF. DNA for the CDR3: TGTGCCAGCTCACCTTCGTTGACAGGATTCTCTGGAAACACCATATATTTT.

V and J are TRBV6-1 and TRBJ1-4, with D tentatively TRBD1 (6 bases). The CDR3 loop spans 15 amino acids. Between the trimmed V and J ends, which lost 2 bases and 5 bases, there was a span of 12 bases. CDR1 and CDR2 from the germline V gene are MNHNS and SASEGT. CDR3 nucleotide sequence: TGTGCCAGCAGTGAATTCGGACAGTCCAATGAAAAACTGTTTTTT. This gives the protein CASSEFGQSNEKLFF.

In its sample, this clone was seen a few times. The gene calls are TRBV30 and TRBJ2-3; 8 nucleotides match TRBD1. Trimming at V came to 5 bases and at J to 6 bases, leaving 7 bases not matched to a gene. Germline CDR1 and CDR2: GTSNPN and SVGIG (reference sequence). The CDR3 contains 13 residues. For the CDR3, the DNA is TGTGCCTGGTGCAGGGGGCAGTTGGATACGCAGTATTTT. Its protein product is CAWCRGQLDTQYF. The complete variable domain, with remaining parts taken from reference TRBV30 and TRBJ2-3, reads SQTIHQWPATLVQPVGSPLSLECTVEGTSNPNLYWYRQAAGRGLQLLFYSVGIGQISSEVPQNLSASRPQDRQFILSSKKLLLSDSGFYLCAWCRGQLDTQYFGPGTRLTVL.

This clone came up many times. The chain carries TRBV2 and TRBJ2-1; TRBD2 aligns across 7 bases. The CDR3 consists of 14 residues. V shed 3 bases, J shed 8 bases, and the junction held 7 bases outside the gene matches. Looked up from germline, CDR1 is SNHLY and CDR2 is FYNNEI. The DNA of the CDR3 is TGTGCCAGCAGTGACTGGACTAGTGGGGATGAGCAGTTCTTC. It yields the protein CASSDWTSGDEQFF.

The gene calls are TRBV6-5 and TRBJ2-1, with 8 bases aligning to TRBD2. Germline V gene lookup returns CDR1 MNHEY and CDR2 SVGAGI. CDR3 size: 12 residues. V lost 9 bases to trimming and J lost 8 bases; unmatched junction nucleotides: 6. CDR3 DNA: TGTGCCAGTATCAAGCGGGAGCATGAGCAGTTCTTC. This codes for CASIKREHEQFF.

The gene calls are TRBV15 and TRBJ2-7; D is possibly TRBD2 (6 bases). V dropped 5 bases and J dropped 0 bases, with 14 bases sitting between them. The CDR3 runs to 15 residues. Germline assignment: CDR1 LNHNV and CDR2 YYDKDF (reference sequence). This CDR3 reads CATSRNRDSSYEQYF. The CDR3 DNA follows: TGTGCCACCAGCCGAAACCGGGACTCCTCCTACGAGCAGTACTTC.

On this clone itself: One base away lies a much larger clone, so this may be a sequencing read error. The V gene is TRBV9, the J gene TRBJ2-6; 9 nucleotides line up with TRBD1. Germline-derived CDR1 and CDR2 are SGDLS and YYNGEE. V lost 4 bases and J lost 2; bases outside the gene matches: 4. The CDR3 has 16 residues. CDR3 protein: CASSPRTGAGANVLTF. CDR3 nucleotide sequence: TGTGCCAGCAGCCCAAGGACAGGGGCTGGGGCCAACGTCCTGACTTTC. The complete variable domain, with remaining parts taken from reference TRBV9 and TRBJ2-6, reads DSGVTQTPKHLITATGQRVTLRCSPRSGDLSVYWYQQSLDQGLQFLIQYYNGEERAKGNILERFSAQQFPDLHSELNLSSLELGDSALYFCASSPRTGAGANVLTFGAGSRLTVL.

The chain couples TRBV9 to TRBJ2-2, with D unclear. V lost 7 bases to trimming and J lost 4 bases, with 11 bases between them. Per the germline V gene, CDR1 is SGDLS and CDR2 is YYNGEE. The CDR3 covers 13 residues. CDR3 loop: CASGREATGELFF. CDR3 in DNA: TGTGCCAGCGGAAGGGAAGCCACCGGGGAGCTGTTTTTT.

This clone was seen only a few times. The J gene is TRBJ2-2, the V gene TRBV29-1, with unresolved D. The length of the CDR3 is 14 residues. V was clipped by 0 bases and J by 5 bases, with 10 bases between them. Germline CDR1 is SQVTM and CDR2 is ANQGSEA. The CDR3 spells CSVEDPRSTGELFF. In DNA, the CDR3 is TGCAGCGTTGAAGACCCCAGGTCAACCGGGGAGCTGTTTTTT.

This sequence joins TRBV11-2 and TRBJ2-7; TRBD1 is a possible D gene (5 bases). The CDR3 extends over 16 amino acids. Germline values: CDR1 SGHAT, CDR2 FQNNGV. V lost 0 bases to trimming and J lost 2 bases, with 14 bases between them. The DNA of the CDR3 is TGTGCCAGCAGCTTAGAATTCGACAGCTATACCTACGAGCAGTACTTC. It specifies CASSLEFDSYTYEQYF.

This clone has just a few counts. The sample contains more than one DNA sequence encoding this CDR3. The chain is built from TRBV30 and TRBJ2-7; 7 bases are shared with TRBD2. CDR3 length: 11 residues. V trimming: 3 bases; J trimming: 6 bases; junction bases outside the gene matches: 2. Germline V CDR1 and CDR2: GTSNPN, SVGIG (reference sequence). This chain's CDR3 is CAWSWGGEQYF. CDR3 coding DNA: TGTGCCTGGAGCTGGGGGGGCGAGCAGTACTTC.

This clone showed up just a few times. The CDR3 loop reads CASSPPKRDEQYF. CDR3 coding DNA: TGTGCCAGCAGCCCCCCTAAAAGGGACGAGCAGTACTTC. The gene calls are TRBV7-2 and TRBJ2-7, with D unresolved. Germline V gives CDR1 SGHTA, CDR2 FQGNSA. CDR3 length: 13 amino acids. Trimming took off 5 bases at V and 5 bases at J, with 13 bases between the two ends.

The V gene is TRBV27, the J gene TRBJ2-1; D possibly matches TRBD1 or TRBD2 (5 bases each). The CDR3 runs to 14 residues. In germline, CDR1 is MNHEY, CDR2 SMNVEV (reference sequence). Trimming stripped 5 bases from V and 2 bases from J, with 10 bases between. CDR3 nucleotides: TGTGCCAGCAGTGGGTGGGACCCCTACAATGAGCAGTTCTTC. Translating gives CASSGWDPYNEQFF.

This rearrangement joins TRBV6-4 to TRBJ1-6; D unresolved. V lost 6 bases, J lost 9 bases, and 15 bases lay in between. CDR1 and CDR2 (germline): MRHNA, SNTAGT. The CDR3 sequence is 14 residues long. CDR3: CASSSLFVGSPLHF. The CDR3 DNA follows: TGTGCCAGCAGCTCACTTTTCGTAGGTTCACCCCTCCACTTT.

This clone was counted ten times or more. The chain joins TRBV7-3 to TRBJ2-7; D is unresolved. Trimming took off 8 bases at V and 1 base at J, with 9 bases between the two ends. CDR1 and CDR2 (germline): SGHTA, FQGTGA. The CDR3 runs to 12 residues. CDR3 residues: CASLAESYEQYF. The CDR3 coding sequence is TGTGCCAGCTTGGCGGAGTCCTACGAGCAGTACTTC.

V and J are TRBV12-5 and TRBJ2-5; D possibly uses TRBD1 or TRBD2 (6 bases each). The CDR3 runs to 16 residues. V shed 1 base and J shed 3 bases, with 15 bases lying between them. The germline CDR1 and CDR2 sequences are LGHNT and FRNRAP. The CDR3 sequence: CASGLGIGGAEETQYF. CDR3 DNA: TGTGCTAGTGGTTTGGGTATCGGGGGCGCCGAAGAGACCCAGTACTTC.

This clone turned up a few times. CDR3 sequence (DNA): TGCGCCAGTGGGACAGGAAACTACTACGAGCAGTACTTC. As protein: CASGTGNYYEQYF. The chain employs TRBV5-1 and TRBJ2-7; the match to TRBD1 covers 8 bases. J was trimmed by 3 bases and V by 8 bases; bases with no gene match: 7. Germline V CDR1 and CDR2: SGHRS, YFSETQ. This CDR3 is 13 amino acids long.

This clone was counted at least ten times. The chain uses TRBV7-9 and TRBJ2-2; D remains ambiguous. Per germline, CDR1 SEHNR and CDR2 FQNEAQ (reference sequence). V gave up 5 bases and J gave up 5 bases, with 6 bases separating them. The CDR3 contains 12 residues. Here the CDR3 reads CASSPSTGELFF. CDR3 DNA sequence: TGTGCCAGCAGCCCGAGTACCGGGGAGCTGTTTTTT.

This clone appeared many times. This chain uses TRBV28 with TRBJ2-5; TRBD2 aligns across 9 bases. CDR1 is MDHEN, CDR2 SYDVKM, per germline. The CDR3 contains 15 residues. J lost 6 bases, V lost 3 bases, and 8 bases had no gene match. This CDR3 is CASSLRGGGKQTQYF. The DNA for the CDR3 is TGTGCCAGCAGTTTGCGGGGGGGAGGTAAACAGACCCAGTACTTC.

This clone was picked up a small number of times. The chain couples TRBV13 to TRBJ1-1; D is unclear. The CDR3 consists of 13 residues. CDR1 and CDR2 (germline): PRHDT, FYEKMQ (reference sequence). V was cut by 1 base and J by 4 bases, with 7 bases left in between. CDR3 sequence (DNA): TGTGCCAGCAGCTTAGACATGGGCACTGAAGCTTTCTTT. Its translation is CASSLDMGTEAFF.

The V gene is TRBV6-5, the J gene TRBJ2-5, with a weak D call TRBD1 (6 bases). CDR1 MNHEY and CDR2 SVGAGI come from the germline V gene. V dropped 6 bases and J dropped 5 bases, with 13 bases sitting between them. The CDR3 is 13 residues long. Here the CDR3 reads CASRTEGVETQYF. The CDR3 DNA follows: TGTGCCAGCAGGACCGAGGGGGTTGAGACCCAGTACTTC.